Listed below are T cell receptor beta chains from one sample, sequenced in a study of technical replicates of blood from a handful of donors. TCRdb's table, derived via immunoSEQ multiplex PCR, lists solely in-frame clones and lacks some. The sample holds some 99,000 clones, 95% seen once. Input material: T cells isolated from PBMCs. The source of these receptors is a human donor in good health. Each CDR3 is given with its conserved first and last residue. D genes are given only for firm matches.

13	TRBV29-1	TRBD1	TRBJ1-2	TGCAGCGCCAATGGACAGGGACCCTATGGCTACACCTTC	CSANGQGPYGYTF
15	TRBV29-1	TRBD1	TRBJ1-1	TGCAGCGTGGCGGGACCGGGACAGAAGAACACTGAAGCTTTCTTT	CSVAGPGQKNTEAFF
17	TRBV7-9	TRBD2	TRBJ2-3	TGTGCCAGCAGCTCATGGACTAGCGGGAGGATCACAGATACGCAGTATTTT	CASSSWTSGRITDTQYF
13	TRBV11-2	NA	TRBJ1-2	TGTGCCAGCAGCTTACTCCGGGACTATGGCTACACCTTC	CASSLLRDYGYTF
16	TRBV5-1	NA	TRBJ2-5	TGCGCCAGCAGCTTGATCCCTCAACAGGGTTCGGAGACCCAGTACTTC	CASSLIPQQGSETQYF
13	TRBV5-5	NA	TRBJ2-7	TGTGCCAGCAGCTTGGTTGGGGCCCACGAGCAGTACTTC	CASSLVGAHEQYF
15	TRBV5-4	NA	TRBJ1-3	TGTGCCAGCAGCTTAACGGGAAACACTGGAAACACCATATATTTT	CASSLTGNTGNTIYF
15	TRBV6-1	NA	TRBJ1-2	TGTGCCAGCAGTGAGGGGGCCCGAGCTAACTATGGCTACACCTTC	CASSEGARANYGYTF
15	TRBV6-1	NA	TRBJ1-3	TGTGCCAGCAGTGAATCCCCTACCTCTGGAAACACCATATATTTT	CASSESPTSGNTIYF
14	TRBV6-1	NA	TRBJ1-1	TGTGCCAGCACCTTCGGACAGCTGAACACTGAAGCTTTCTTT	CASTFGQLNTEAFF
17	TRBV27	TRBD2	TRBJ2-7	TGTGCCAGCAGACCTATCATACGGACTAGCGGGAGTTACGAGCAGTACTTC	CASRPIIRTSGSYEQYF
13	TRBV11-2	TRBD1	TRBJ2-7	TGTGCCAGCAGCTGGGACAGATACTACGAGCAGTACTTC	CASSWDRYYEQYF
15	TRBV27	NA	TRBJ2-5	TGTGCCAGCAGTCCACTTTATCTTTCCCAAGAGACCCAGTACTTC	CASSPLYLSQETQYF
15	TRBV5-6	NA	TRBJ2-1	TGTGCCAGCAGCTTGGCAGGCTTCTCCTACAATGAGCAGTTCTTC	CASSLAGFSYNEQFF
14	TRBV18	NA	TRBJ1-2	TGTGCCAGCTCACCACCGAACATTAACTATGGCTACACCTTC	CASSPPNINYGYTF
16	TRBV12-5	NA	TRBJ2-7	TGTGCTAGTGGTTTGGTACCGGGCTATAGAGGAGGGGAGCAGTACTTC	CASGLVPGYRGGEQYF
15	TRBV19	NA	TRBJ2-4	TGTGCCAGTAGTAGTTTAACGGAGACCAAAAACATTCAGTACTTC	CASSSLTETKNIQYF
14	TRBV5-1	NA	TRBJ1-1	TGCGCCAGCAGCTCCGACGGGGGGGTCACTGAAGCTTTCTTT	CASSSDGGVTEAFF
18	TRBV7-8	NA	TRBJ1-4	TGTGCCAGCAGCTTAGGGCCGGGACACCGAGCAACTAATGAAAAACTGTTTTTT	CASSLGPGHRATNEKLFF